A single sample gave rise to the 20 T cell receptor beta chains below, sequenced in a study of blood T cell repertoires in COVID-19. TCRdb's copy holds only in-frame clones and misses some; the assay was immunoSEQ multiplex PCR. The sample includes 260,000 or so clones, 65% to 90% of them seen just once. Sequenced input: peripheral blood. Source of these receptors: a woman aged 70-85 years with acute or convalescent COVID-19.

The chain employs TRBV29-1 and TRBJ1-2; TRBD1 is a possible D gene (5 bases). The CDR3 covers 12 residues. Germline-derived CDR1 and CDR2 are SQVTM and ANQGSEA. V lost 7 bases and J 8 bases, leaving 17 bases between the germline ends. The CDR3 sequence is CSAGAGLSGYTF. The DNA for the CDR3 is TGCAGCGCTGGCGCGGGACTGAGCGGCTACACCTTC.

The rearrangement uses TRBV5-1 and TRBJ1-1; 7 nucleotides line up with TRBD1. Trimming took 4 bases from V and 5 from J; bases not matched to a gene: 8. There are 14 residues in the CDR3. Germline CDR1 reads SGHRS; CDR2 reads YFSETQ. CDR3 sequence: CASSPGGTGTEAFF. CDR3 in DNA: TGCGCCAGCAGCCCAGGGGGAACAGGGACTGAAGCTTTCTTT.

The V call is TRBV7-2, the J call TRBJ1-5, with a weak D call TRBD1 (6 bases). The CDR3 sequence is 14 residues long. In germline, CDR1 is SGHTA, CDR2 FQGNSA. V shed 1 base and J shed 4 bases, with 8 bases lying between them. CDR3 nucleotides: TGTGCCAGCAGCTTAGAAGGGGGTAATCAGCCCCAGCATTTT. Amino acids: CASSLEGGNQPQHF.

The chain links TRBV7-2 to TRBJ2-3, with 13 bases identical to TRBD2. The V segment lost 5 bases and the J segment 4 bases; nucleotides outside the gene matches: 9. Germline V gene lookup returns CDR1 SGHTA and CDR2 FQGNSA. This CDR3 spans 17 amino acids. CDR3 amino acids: CASSRTSGGTAPDTQYF. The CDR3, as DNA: TGTGCCAGCAGCCGGACTAGCGGGGGCACGGCCCCAGATACGCAGTATTTT.

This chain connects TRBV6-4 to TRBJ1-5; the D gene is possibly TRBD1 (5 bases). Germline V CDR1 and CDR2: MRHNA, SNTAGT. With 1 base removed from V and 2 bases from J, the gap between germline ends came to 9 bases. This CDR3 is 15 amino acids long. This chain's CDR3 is CASSDYGGGNQPQHF. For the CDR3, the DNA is TGTGCCAGCAGTGACTATGGGGGGGGCAATCAGCCCCAGCATTTT.

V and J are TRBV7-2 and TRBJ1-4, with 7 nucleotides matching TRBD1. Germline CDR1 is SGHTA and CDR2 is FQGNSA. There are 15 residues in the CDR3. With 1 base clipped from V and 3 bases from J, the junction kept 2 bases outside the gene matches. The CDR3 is CASSLGGTANEKLFF. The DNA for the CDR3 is TGTGCCAGCAGCTTAGGCGGGACAGCTAATGAAAAACTGTTTTTT.

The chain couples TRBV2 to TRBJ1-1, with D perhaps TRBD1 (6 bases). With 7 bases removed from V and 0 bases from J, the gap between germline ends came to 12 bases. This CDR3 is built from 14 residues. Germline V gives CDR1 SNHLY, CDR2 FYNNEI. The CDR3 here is CASTRGMVNTEAFF. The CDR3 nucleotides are TGTGCCAGCACGAGGGGGATGGTGAACACTGAAGCTTTCTTT.

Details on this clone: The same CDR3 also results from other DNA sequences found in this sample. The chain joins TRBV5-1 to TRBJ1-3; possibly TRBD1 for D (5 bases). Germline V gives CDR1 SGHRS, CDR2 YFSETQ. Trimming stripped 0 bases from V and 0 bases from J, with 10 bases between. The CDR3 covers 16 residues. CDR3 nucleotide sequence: TGCGCCAGCAGCTTGGTTACAGGAAGCTCTGGAAACACCATATATTTT. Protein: CASSLVTGSSGNTIYF.

The CDR3 coding sequence is TGCGCCAGCAGCTTGCCGGGACAGGGTGGAGAGACCCAGTACTTC. It codes for CASSLPGQGGETQYF. The chain recombines TRBV5-1 with TRBJ2-5; 9 bases align to TRBD1. The V gene end was trimmed by 1 base and the J gene end by 4 bases; junction bases not matched to a gene: 5. Germline V gene lookup returns CDR1 SGHRS and CDR2 YFSETQ. The CDR3 length is 15 residues.

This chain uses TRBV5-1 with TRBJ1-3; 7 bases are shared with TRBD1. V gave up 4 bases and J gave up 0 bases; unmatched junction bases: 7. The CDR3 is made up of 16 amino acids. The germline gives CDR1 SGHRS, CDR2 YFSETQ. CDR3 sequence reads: CASSPGQVRSGNTIYF. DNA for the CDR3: TGCGCCAGCAGCCCAGGACAGGTTCGCTCTGGAAACACCATATATTTT.

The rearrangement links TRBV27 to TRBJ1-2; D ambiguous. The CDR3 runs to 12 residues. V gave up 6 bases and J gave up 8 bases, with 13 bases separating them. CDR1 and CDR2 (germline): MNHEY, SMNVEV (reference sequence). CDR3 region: CASRRATGGYTF. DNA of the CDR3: TGTGCCAGCAGGCGGGCGACGGGGGGCTACACCTTC.

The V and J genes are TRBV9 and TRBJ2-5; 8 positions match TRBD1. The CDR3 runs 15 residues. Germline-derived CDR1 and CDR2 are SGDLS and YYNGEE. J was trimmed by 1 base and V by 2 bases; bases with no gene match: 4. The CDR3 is CASSVMTGVQETQYF. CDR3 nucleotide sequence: TGTGCCAGCAGCGTGATGACAGGGGTCCAAGAGACCCAGTACTTC.

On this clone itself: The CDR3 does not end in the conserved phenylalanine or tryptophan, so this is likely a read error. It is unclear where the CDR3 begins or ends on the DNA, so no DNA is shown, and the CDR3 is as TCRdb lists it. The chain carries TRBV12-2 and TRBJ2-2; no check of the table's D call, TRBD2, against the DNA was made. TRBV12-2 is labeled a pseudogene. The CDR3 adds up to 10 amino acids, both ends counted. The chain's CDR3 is CASRSRYYSL.

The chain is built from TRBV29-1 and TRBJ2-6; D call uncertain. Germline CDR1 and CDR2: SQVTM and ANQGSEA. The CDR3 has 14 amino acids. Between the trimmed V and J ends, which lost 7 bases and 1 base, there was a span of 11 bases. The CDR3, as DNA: TGCAGCGCCGCTCCTAATTCTGGGGCCAACGTCCTGACTTTC. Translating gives CSAAPNSGANVLTF.

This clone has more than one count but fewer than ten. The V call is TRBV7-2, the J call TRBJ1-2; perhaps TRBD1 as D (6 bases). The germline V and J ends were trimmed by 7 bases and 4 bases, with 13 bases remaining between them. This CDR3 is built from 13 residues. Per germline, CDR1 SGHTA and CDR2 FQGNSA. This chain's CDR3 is CASNNRAGYGYTF. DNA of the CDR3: TGTGCCAGCAACAACAGGGCCGGCTATGGCTACACCTTC.

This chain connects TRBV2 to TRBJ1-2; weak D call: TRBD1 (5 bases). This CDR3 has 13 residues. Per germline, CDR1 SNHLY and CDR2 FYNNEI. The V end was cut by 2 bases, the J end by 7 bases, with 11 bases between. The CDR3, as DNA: TGTGCCAGCAGTGAACAGCTCCAGGGTGGCTACACCTTC. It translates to CASSEQLQGGYTF.

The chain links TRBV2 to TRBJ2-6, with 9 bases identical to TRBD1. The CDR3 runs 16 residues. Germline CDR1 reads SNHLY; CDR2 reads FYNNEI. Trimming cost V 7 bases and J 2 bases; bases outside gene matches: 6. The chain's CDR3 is CASTWDRAAGANVLTF. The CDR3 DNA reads TGTGCCAGCACTTGGGACAGGGCCGCTGGGGCCAACGTCCTGACTTTC.

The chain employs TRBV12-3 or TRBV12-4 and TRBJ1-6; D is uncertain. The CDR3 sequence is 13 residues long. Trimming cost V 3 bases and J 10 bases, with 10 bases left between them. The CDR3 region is CASSLGVKSPLHF. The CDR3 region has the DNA TGTGCCAGCAGTTTGGGAGTAAAATCACCCCTCCACTTT.

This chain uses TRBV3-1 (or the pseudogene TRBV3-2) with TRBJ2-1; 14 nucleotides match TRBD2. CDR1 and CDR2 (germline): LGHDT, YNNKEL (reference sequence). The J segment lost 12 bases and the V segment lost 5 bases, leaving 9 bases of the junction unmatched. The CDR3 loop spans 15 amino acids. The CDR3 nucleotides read TGTGCCAGCAGCTCGTCGACTAGCGGGGGGGCCTGGCAGTTCTTC. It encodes CASSSSTSGGAWQFF.

The CDR3 loop is CASSTRTGGGGYTF. The CDR3 DNA is TGTGCCAGCAGCACTCGGACAGGGGGAGGAGGCTACACCTTC. V and J are TRBV7-8 and TRBJ1-2, with TRBD1 matching 10 bases. Germline V gene sequence: CDR1 SGHVS, CDR2 FQNEAQ. Trimming removed 5 bases from V and 8 bases from J; junction bases left unmatched: 8. The CDR3 consists of 14 residues.